Sequencing of this T cell receptor beta chain was carried out in a study of sequential checkpoint blockade in melanoma. Background on the study: Arm A got nivolumab then ipilimumab; arm B the reverse, 1:1. After both sequences, patients received maintenance nivolumab.

This CDR3 has 12 amino acids. Trimming pared 6 bases from V and 2 bases from J, leaving 7 bases between. The germline V gene has CDR1 KGHSH and CDR2 LQKENI. The sample's treatment: randomized to nivolumab then ipilimumab (arm A) or the reverse (arm B). Patients had received no earlier DNA-damaging chemotherapy. From thawed PBMCs, live CD3+CD8+ cells negative for CD19 and CD56 were sorted. This table comes from immunoSEQ multiplex PCR, and its TCRdb copy is limited to in-frame clones, with some not included. The repertoire consists of more than 9,500 clones, with roughly four fifths occurring once and the leading ten covering about 54%.

The starting material was CD8+ T cells sorted from blood (inferred from file names), obtained from a patient given nivolumab and ipilimumab in sequence. This clonotype was obtained from a human donor with melanoma. The V gene is TRBV18, the J gene TRBJ1-1; D unresolved. The CDR3 DNA is TGTGCCAGCTCCCTATTAAACACTGAAGCTTTCTTT. Its protein is CASSLLNTEAFF.